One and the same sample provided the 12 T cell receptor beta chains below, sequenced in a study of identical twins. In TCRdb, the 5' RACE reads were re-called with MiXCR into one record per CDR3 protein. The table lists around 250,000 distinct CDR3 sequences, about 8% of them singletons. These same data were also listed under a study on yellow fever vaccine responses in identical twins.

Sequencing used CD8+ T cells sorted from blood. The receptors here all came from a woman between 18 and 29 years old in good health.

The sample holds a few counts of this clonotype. As DNA, the CDR3 is TGCGCCAGCAGCCAAGAGATAGGGATCTCCTACGAGCAGTACTTC. As protein: CASSQEIGISYEQYF. This chain links TRBV4-3 with TRBJ2-7; D unresolved. V was cut by 0 bases and J by 0 bases, with 9 bases left in between. The CDR3 has 15 amino acids. Germline loops: CDR1 LGHNA, CDR2 YSLEER.

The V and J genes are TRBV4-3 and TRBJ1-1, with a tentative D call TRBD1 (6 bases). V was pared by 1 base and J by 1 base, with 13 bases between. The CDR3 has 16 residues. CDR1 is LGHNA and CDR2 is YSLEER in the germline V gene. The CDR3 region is CASSQAFSDRNTEAFF. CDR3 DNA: TGCGCCAGCAGCCAAGCCTTCTCGGACAGGAACACTGAAGCTTTCTTT.

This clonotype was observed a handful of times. DNA of the CDR3: TGTGCCAGCAGCTTAGGGGCCACAGATACGCAGTATTTT. Amino acid sequence: CASSLGATDTQYF. The genes are TRBV13 and TRBJ2-3; D is unresolved. Germline values: CDR1 PRHDT, CDR2 FYEKMQ (reference sequence). The CDR3 spans 13 residues. V was trimmed by 0 bases and J by 2 bases, leaving 3 bases between them.

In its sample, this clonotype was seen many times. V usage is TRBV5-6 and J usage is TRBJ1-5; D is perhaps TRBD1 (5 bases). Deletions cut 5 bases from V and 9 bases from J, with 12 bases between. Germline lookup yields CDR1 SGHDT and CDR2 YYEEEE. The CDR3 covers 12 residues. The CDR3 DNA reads TGTGCCAGCAGTGAGGGGTTTGGGCCCCAGCATTTT. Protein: CASSEGFGPQHF.

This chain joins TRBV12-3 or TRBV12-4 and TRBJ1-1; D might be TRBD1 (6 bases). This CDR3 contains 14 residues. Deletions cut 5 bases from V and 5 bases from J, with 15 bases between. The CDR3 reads CASSETGPGTEAFF. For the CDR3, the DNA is TGTGCCAGCAGTGAGACAGGCCCGGGGACTGAAGCTTTCTTT.

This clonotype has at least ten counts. CDR3 sequence (DNA): TGTGCCAGCAGCCACACAGGGGCGCCCTACGAGCAGTACTTC. It specifies CASSHTGAPYEQYF. V usage is TRBV7-9 and J usage is TRBJ2-7; 7 positions match TRBD1. J gave up 2 bases and V 5 bases, and 6 bases lay outside the gene matches. The CDR3 is 14 amino acids. Germline lookup yields CDR1 SEHNR and CDR2 FQNEAQ (reference sequence).

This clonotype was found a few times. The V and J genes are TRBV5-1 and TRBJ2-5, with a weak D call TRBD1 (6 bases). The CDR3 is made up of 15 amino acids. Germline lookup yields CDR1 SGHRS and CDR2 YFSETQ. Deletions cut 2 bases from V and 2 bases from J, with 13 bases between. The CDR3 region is CASSFWTEGQETQYF. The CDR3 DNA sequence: TGCGCCAGCAGCTTTTGGACAGAGGGACAAGAGACCCAGTACTTC. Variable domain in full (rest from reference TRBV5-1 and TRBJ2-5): KAGVTQTPRYLIKTRGQQVTLSCSPISGHRSVSWYQQTPGQGLQFLFEYFSETQRNKGNFPGRFSGRQFSNSRSEMNVSTLELGDSALYLCASSFWTEGQETQYFGPGTRLLVL.

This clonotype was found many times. The CDR3 here is CASSSITGELFF. The CDR3 DNA follows: TGTGCCAGCAGCTCCATAACCGGGGAGCTGTTTTTT. The genes are TRBV7-2 and TRBJ2-2; D gene unclear. Germline lookup yields CDR1 SGHTA and CDR2 FQGNSA. Trimming left V 4 bases short and J 5 bases short, with 5 bases between. This CDR3 region has 12 residues.

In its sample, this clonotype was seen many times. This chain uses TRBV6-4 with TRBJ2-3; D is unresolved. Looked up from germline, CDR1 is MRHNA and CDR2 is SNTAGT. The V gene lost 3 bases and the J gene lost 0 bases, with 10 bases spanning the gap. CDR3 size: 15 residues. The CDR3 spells CASSEAQASTDTQYF. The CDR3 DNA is TGTGCCAGCAGTGAGGCGCAGGCCAGCACAGATACGCAGTATTTT.

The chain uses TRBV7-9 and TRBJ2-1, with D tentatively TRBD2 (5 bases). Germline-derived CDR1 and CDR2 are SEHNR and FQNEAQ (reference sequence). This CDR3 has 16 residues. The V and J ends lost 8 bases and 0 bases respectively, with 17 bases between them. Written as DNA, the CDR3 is TGTGCCAGCCTCTCCGGCGGTGGGAGCTCCTACAATGAGCAGTTCTTC. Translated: CASLSGGGSSYNEQFF.

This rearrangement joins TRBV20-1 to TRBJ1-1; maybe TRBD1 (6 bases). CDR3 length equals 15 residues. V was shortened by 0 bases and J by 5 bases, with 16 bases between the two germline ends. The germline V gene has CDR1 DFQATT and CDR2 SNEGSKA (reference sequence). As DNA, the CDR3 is TGCAGTGCTAGAGATATTCGAGGGGGTGGGACTGAAGCTTTCTTT. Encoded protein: CSARDIRGGGTEAFF.

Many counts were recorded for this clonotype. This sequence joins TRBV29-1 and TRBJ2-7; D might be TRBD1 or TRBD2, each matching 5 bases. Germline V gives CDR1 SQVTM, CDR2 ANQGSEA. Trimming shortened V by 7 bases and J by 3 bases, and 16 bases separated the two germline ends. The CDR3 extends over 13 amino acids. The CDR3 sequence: CSANVGASYEQYF. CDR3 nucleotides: TGCAGCGCCAATGTCGGGGCCAGCTACGAGCAGTACTTC.